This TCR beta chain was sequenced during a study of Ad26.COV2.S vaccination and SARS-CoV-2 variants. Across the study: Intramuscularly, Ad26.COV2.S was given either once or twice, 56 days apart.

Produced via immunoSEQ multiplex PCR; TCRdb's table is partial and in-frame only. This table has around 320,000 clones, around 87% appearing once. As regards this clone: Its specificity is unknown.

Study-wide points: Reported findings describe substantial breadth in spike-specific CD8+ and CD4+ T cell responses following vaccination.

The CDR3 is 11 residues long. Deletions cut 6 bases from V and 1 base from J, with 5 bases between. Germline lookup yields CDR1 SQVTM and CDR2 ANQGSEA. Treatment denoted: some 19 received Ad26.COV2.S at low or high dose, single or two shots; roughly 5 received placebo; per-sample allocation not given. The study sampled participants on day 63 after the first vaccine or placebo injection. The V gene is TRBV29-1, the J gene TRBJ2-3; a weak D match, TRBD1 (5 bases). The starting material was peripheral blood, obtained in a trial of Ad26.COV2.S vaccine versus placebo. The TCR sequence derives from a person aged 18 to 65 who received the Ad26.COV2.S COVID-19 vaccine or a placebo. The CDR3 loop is CSVTGTDTQYF. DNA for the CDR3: TGCAGCGTGACAGGCACAGATACGCAGTATTTT.